The clone carrying this T cell receptor (beta chain) was counted between two and nine times. This specimen comes from a study of response to subunit inactivated influenza vaccine. In TCRdb, the RT-PCR reads were re-called with MiXCR into one record per CDR3 protein. The sample consists of hundreds of thousands of distinct CDR3 sequences, approximately 15% of them appearing once. Per the germline V gene, CDR1 is SEHNR and CDR2 is FQNEAQ (reference sequence). This CDR3 region has 15 residues. Trimming cost V 4 bases and J 5 bases, with 14 bases left between them. The TCR was taken from a middle-aged man who received an inactivated influenza vaccine. V usage is TRBV7-9 and J usage is TRBJ1-4; weak D call: TRBD1 (5 bases). The sample in question was PBMCs from blood, obtained 14 to 15 days before vaccination. This CDR3 reads CASSSGIGHNEKLFF. The CDR3 DNA is TGTGCCAGCAGCTCAGGAATTGGACACAATGAAAAACTGTTTTTT.